These 20 T cell receptor beta chains came from one sample sequenced in a study of T cell repertoires in cytomegalovirus infection. TCRdb called the reads again in MiXCR, with one record for every CDR3 protein. The repertoire has fewer than 300,000 distinct CDR3 sequences, around 25% of them found once; the top ten carry about 14%. Sequences were obtained from PBMCs. These receptors were taken from a human donor in good health (CMV status not recorded). Some clones in this sample may be carry-over from other donors' samples.

The rearrangement joins TRBV15 to TRBJ2-2, with TRBD2 matching 7 bases. V was pared by 3 bases and J by 5 bases, with 12 bases of the junction left unmatched. The CDR3 sequence is 17 residues long. The germline V gene has CDR1 LNHNV and CDR2 YYDKDF (reference sequence). The CDR3 region has the DNA TGTGCCACCAGCAGGACCTTGCTCGCGGGAGATACCGGGGAGCTGTTTTTT. This codes for CATSRTLLAGDTGELFF.

This clonotype has a handful of counts. The CDR3 bases are TGTGCCAGCAGTTCATGGACTAGCGGGCACTCCTACGAGCAGTACTTC. Translation: CASSSWTSGHSYEQYF. This sequence joins TRBV6-2 or TRBV6-3 and TRBJ2-7, with 11 bases fitting TRBD2. Germline CDR1 MNHEY, CDR2 SVGEGT. J was trimmed by 0 bases and V by 4 bases; bases with no gene match: 5. The CDR3 loop spans 16 amino acids.

This clonotype was found a few times. CDR3 residues: CASSFPSNSYEQYF. The CDR3 region has the DNA TGTGCCAGCAGTTTCCCCAGCAACTCCTACGAGCAGTACTTC. The rearrangement uses TRBV28 and TRBJ2-7; D unclear. V lost 3 bases to trimming and J lost 0 bases, with 9 bases between them. The germline V gene encodes CDR1 MDHEN and CDR2 SYDVKM. This CDR3 region has 14 residues. The variable domain in full, with the rest retrieved from reference TRBV28 and TRBJ2-7, is DVKVTQSSRYLVKRTGEKVFLECVQDMDHENMFWYRQDPGLGLRLIYFSYDVKMKEKGDIPEGYSVSREKKERFSLILESASTNQTSMYLCASSFPSNSYEQYFGPGTRLTVT.

This chain joins TRBV20-1 and TRBJ1-5; TRBD1 agrees at 10 bases. Germline V gene data show CDR1 as DFQATT and CDR2 as SNEGSKA (reference sequence). The junction had 9 bases not matched to a gene; V was cut back by 4 bases and J by 6 bases. The CDR3 consists of 15 residues. This CDR3 reads CSANRDRGFLQPQHF. For the CDR3, the DNA is TGCAGTGCTAACCGGGACAGGGGCTTCCTTCAGCCCCAGCATTTT.

This chain links TRBV4-1 with TRBJ2-2, with D possibly being TRBD1 or TRBD2 (6 bases each). Per the germline V gene, CDR1 is MGHRA and CDR2 is YSYEKL. The CDR3 loop spans 17 amino acids. Trimming cost V 2 bases and J 2 bases, with 15 bases left between them. CDR3 sequence (DNA): TGCGCCAGCAGCCAACCAACGTGGGGGGCAAACACCGGGGAGCTGTTTTTT. Residues: CASSQPTWGANTGELFF.

This clonotype was recorded at least ten times. V is TRBV7-2 and J is TRBJ1-1; D remains ambiguous. CDR3 length: 17 residues. Germline V lookup: CDR1 SGHTA, CDR2 FQGNSA. V lost 3 bases to trimming and J lost 0 bases, with 17 bases between them. CDR3 nucleotide sequence: TGTGCCAGCAGCTTTTATCTTCTCGGGTCTCTGAACACTGAAGCTTTCTTT. This sequence encodes CASSFYLLGSLNTEAFF.

This clonotype was seen a few times. The V call is TRBV7-9, the J call TRBJ2-7; D is uncertain. V was clipped by 5 bases and J by 0 bases, with 11 bases between them. From germline, CDR1 is SEHNR and CDR2 FQNEAQ (reference sequence). The CDR3 consists of 14 residues. This CDR3 is CASSPGGFSYEQYF. Written as DNA, the CDR3 is TGTGCCAGCAGCCCTGGTGGGTTCTCCTACGAGCAGTACTTC.

V gene TRBV19 combines with J gene TRBJ2-7; the D call may be TRBD1 or TRBD2 (6 bases each). Germline V gene sequence: CDR1 LNHDA, CDR2 SQIVND (reference sequence). V lost 6 bases, J lost 6 bases, and 15 bases lay in between. This CDR3 has 13 amino acids. Here the CDR3 DNA reads TGTGCCAGTAGCATGGTACAGGGAGGCGAGCAGTACTTC. Protein product: CASSMVQGGEQYF.

The chain has TRBV6-6 and TRBJ2-7, with 8 bases identical to TRBD1. Germline assignment: CDR1 MNHNY and CDR2 SVGAGI (reference sequence). This CDR3 is built from 14 residues. With V trimmed by 5 bases and J by 4 bases, 7 bases remained unmatched. This CDR3 is CASSPRTGPYEQYF. For the CDR3, the DNA is TGTGCCAGCAGTCCCCGGACAGGGCCATACGAGCAGTACTTC.

This clonotype turned up a few times. J is TRBJ2-3 and V is TRBV14; D call uncertain. The CDR3 sequence is 15 residues long. Between the trimmed V and J ends, which lost 4 bases and 4 bases, there was a span of 15 bases. Germline V gene lookup returns CDR1 SGHDN and CDR2 FVKESK. The CDR3 protein is CASSPEVDWADTQYF. The CDR3 coding sequence is TGTGCCAGCAGCCCTGAAGTCGATTGGGCAGATACGCAGTATTTT.

This chain links TRBV6-6 with TRBJ1-1; no reliable D call. The germline V gene has CDR1 MNHNY and CDR2 SVGAGI (reference sequence). The CDR3 length is 13 residues. The V end was cut by 5 bases, the J end by 4 bases, with 11 bases between. The CDR3 region is CASSLQDSTEAFF. CDR3 DNA: TGTGCCAGCAGTCTTCAGGATTCCACTGAAGCTTTCTTT.

In this sample, this clonotype turned up once. The chain is built from TRBV2 and TRBJ1-1; the D gene is possibly TRBD1 (6 bases). CDR3 size: 14 residues. Trimming took 8 bases from V and 4 from J, leaving 17 bases between them. The germline V gene has CDR1 SNHLY and CDR2 FYNNEI. The CDR3 loop is CASLIGGIGTEAFF. The CDR3 DNA sequence: TGTGCCAGCCTTATAGGGGGAATCGGCACTGAAGCTTTCTTT.

This clonotype was counted ten times or more. V usage is TRBV7-8 and J usage is TRBJ2-7; tentative D call: TRBD2 (6 bases). Germline V gives CDR1 SGHVS, CDR2 FQNEAQ. The CDR3 has 13 amino acids. Trimming stripped 2 bases from V and 5 bases from J, with 10 bases between. The CDR3 DNA reads as TGTGCCAGCAGCTTATCGGGACTCGACGAGCAGTACTTC. Amino acids: CASSLSGLDEQYF. The variable domain in full, completed from reference TRBV7-8 and TRBJ2-7, reads GAGVSQSPRYKVAKRGQDVALRCDPISGHVSLFWYQQALGQGPEFLTYFQNEAQLDKSGLPSDRFFAERPEGSVSTLKIQRTQQEDSAVYLCASSLSGLDEQYFGPGTRLTVT.

This clonotype was found many times. V usage is TRBV7-2 and J usage is TRBJ1-2, with D unresolved. The length of the CDR3 is 16 residues. The germline V gene encodes CDR1 SGHTA and CDR2 FQGNSA. V lost 5 bases to trimming and J lost 1 base, with 17 bases between them. The CDR3 region has the DNA TGTGCCAGCAGCCCACTTGGAACTTCAAATAACTATGGCTACACCTTC. Translating it yields CASSPLGTSNNYGYTF.

The CDR3 DNA reads TGTGCCAGCAGTTTACCCCCCACCGGGGAGCTGTTTTTT. This sequence encodes CASSLPPTGELFF. The gene calls are TRBV28 and TRBJ2-2, with D uncertain. In germline, CDR1 is MDHEN, CDR2 SYDVKM. Trimming took 2 bases from V and 4 from J, leaving 5 bases between them. The CDR3 has 13 residues.

This clonotype was observed at least ten times. The chain uses TRBV6-2 or TRBV6-3 and TRBJ2-1, with 7 bases lining up with TRBD1. J was trimmed by 4 bases and V by 7 bases; bases with no gene match: 10. This CDR3 is built from 15 residues. Germline CDR1 and CDR2: MNHEY and SVGEGT. The CDR3 protein is CASKVRTGDYNEQFF. In nucleotides, the CDR3 is TGTGCCAGCAAGGTTCGTACAGGGGATTACAATGAGCAGTTCTTC.

Here the CDR3 DNA reads TGTGCCAGCAGCTTAGATCTAGGCGCCATATATTTT. It codes for CASSLDLGAIYF. V and J are TRBV7-2 and TRBJ1-3, with unresolved D. The CDR3 spans 12 residues. In germline, CDR1 is SGHTA, CDR2 FQGNSA. V shed 1 base and J shed 11 bases, with 9 bases lying between them.

V usage is TRBV28 and J usage is TRBJ1-1; D perhaps matches TRBD1 (6 bases). CDR1 and CDR2 from the germline V gene are MDHEN and SYDVKM. V dropped 7 bases and J dropped 5 bases, with 17 bases sitting between them. This CDR3 has 14 amino acids. This chain's CDR3 is CASTSGGPGTEAFF. CDR3 nucleotides: TGTGCCAGCACCTCTGGGGGGCCTGGAACTGAAGCTTTCTTT. The entire variable domain, with the rest obtained from reference TRBV28 and TRBJ1-1, is as follows: DVKVTQSSRYLVKRTGEKVFLECVQDMDHENMFWYRQDPGLGLRLIYFSYDVKMKEKGDIPEGYSVSREKKERFSLILESASTNQTSMYLCASTSGGPGTEAFFGQGTRLTVV.

This clonotype was counted at least ten times. This chain links TRBV20-1 with TRBJ2-6; possible D gene TRBD2, 5 bases. This CDR3 has 18 amino acids. In germline, CDR1 is DFQATT, CDR2 SNEGSKA (reference sequence). V dropped 3 bases and J dropped 1 base, with 19 bases sitting between them. The CDR3, as DNA: TGCAGTGCTAGTAGGGCTGATGCTCGGGGTTCTGGGGCCAACGTCCTGACTTTC. It specifies CSASRADARGSGANVLTF.

The chain is built from TRBV28 and TRBJ2-7, with 14 bases aligning to TRBD2. CDR1 is MDHEN, CDR2 SYDVKM, per germline. The junction had 10 bases not matched to a gene; V was cut back by 5 bases and J by 7 bases. This CDR3 has 16 amino acids. CDR3 protein: CASSPGLAGVGREQYF. The DNA of the CDR3 is TGTGCCAGCAGTCCGGGACTAGCGGGGGTGGGAAGGGAGCAGTACTTC.